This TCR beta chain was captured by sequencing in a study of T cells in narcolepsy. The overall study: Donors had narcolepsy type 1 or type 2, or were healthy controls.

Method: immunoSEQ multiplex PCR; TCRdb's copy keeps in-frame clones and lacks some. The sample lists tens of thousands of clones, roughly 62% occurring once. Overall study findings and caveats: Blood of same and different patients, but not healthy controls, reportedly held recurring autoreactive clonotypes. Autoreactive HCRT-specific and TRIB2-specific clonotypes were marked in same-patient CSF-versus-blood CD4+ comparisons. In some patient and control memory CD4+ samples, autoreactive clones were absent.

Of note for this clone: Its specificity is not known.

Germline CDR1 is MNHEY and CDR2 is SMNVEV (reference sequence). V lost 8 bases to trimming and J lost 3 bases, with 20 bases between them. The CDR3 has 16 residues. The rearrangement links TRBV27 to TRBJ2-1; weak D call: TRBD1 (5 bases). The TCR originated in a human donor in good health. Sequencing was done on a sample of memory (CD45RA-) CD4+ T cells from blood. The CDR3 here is CASRTSGLRGYNEQFF. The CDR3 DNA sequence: TGTGCCAGCCGGACAAGTGGCCTTCGTGGCTACAATGAGCAGTTCTTC.